This record looks at one T cell receptor beta chain sequence and its context. This receptor's antigen is unknown. Base-call qualities are not available, and no considerably larger clone is one nucleotide away. In the paper's terms, the treatment or condition label means: allogeneic hematopoietic cell transplantation with graft depleted of TCRalphabeta T cells and CD19 B cells. The transplant recipients were children given TCRalphabeta/CD19-depleted allogeneic hematopoietic cell grafts. This sample was included in a study of T-cell reconstitution after alpha-beta-depleted transplantation in children (dated by TCRdb to 2016 to 2018). In terms of the full investigation: T-cell immune reconstitution after TCRalphabeta/CD19-depleted allogeneic hematopoietic cell transplantation in children was quantitatively tracked in the study by means of TCR repertoire profiling.

The library was produced with PCR. Instrument used: Illumina HiSeq 2500. To normalize quantification of the TCRbeta repertoire, the TCR libraries were built with molecular barcoding that relied on unique molecular identifiers. TCRdb reran the public reads through fastp at Q25 and MiXCR, keeping productive beta chains. Under each unique CDR3 protein, matching rows form one entry showing the most common genes and DNA. Here the sample has about a million distinct CDR3 sequences; about 26% occur a single time. The ten largest clones capture 25% to 35% of the sample. Reading the germline V gene gives CDR1 SNHLY and CDR2 FYNNEI. The CDR3 starts with the cysteine, ends with the phenylalanine, and has 14 residues. The sequence is cut down to CDR3 DNA, 42 bases in frame from base 1. V is cut by 7 bases and J by 2 bases, and the space between the germline ends is 12 bases. Overall study results and their limits: In some patients, the high TCRbeta diversity seen at day 60 was put down to recipient T cells and intrathymic progenitors that had survived conditioning. The apparently early recovery of alphabetaT-cell counts about two months after transplant reportedly depended on only several hundred rapidly expanded clones that came from non-depleted graft cells. Hyperexpanded clone frequencies declined over subsequent months; after one year, T-cell counts and TCRbeta diversity were mostly attributed to newly produced T cells.

The TCR originated in a boy younger than two who had a stem cell transplant for SCID, so the T cells may come from the graft donor. The chain links TRBV2 with TRBJ2-1; TRBD2 is perhaps the D gene, given 6 matching bases. This sample comprised PBMCs, mostly from graft donor cells, obtained 360 days after TCRalphabeta/CD19-depleted stem cell transplant. The CDR3 protein: CASIAEVAYNEQFF. The DNA sequence is as follows: TGTGCCAGCATAGCGGAGGTAGCCTACAATGAGCAGTTCTTC. The CDR3 plus the reference TRBV2 and TRBJ2-1 genes for the other parts give the full variable domain: EPEVTQTPSHQVTQMGQEVILRCVPISNHLYFYWYRQILGQKVEFLVSFYNNEISEKSEIFDDQFSVERPDGSNFTLKIRSTKLEDSAMYFCASIAEVAYNEQFFGPGTRLTVL.